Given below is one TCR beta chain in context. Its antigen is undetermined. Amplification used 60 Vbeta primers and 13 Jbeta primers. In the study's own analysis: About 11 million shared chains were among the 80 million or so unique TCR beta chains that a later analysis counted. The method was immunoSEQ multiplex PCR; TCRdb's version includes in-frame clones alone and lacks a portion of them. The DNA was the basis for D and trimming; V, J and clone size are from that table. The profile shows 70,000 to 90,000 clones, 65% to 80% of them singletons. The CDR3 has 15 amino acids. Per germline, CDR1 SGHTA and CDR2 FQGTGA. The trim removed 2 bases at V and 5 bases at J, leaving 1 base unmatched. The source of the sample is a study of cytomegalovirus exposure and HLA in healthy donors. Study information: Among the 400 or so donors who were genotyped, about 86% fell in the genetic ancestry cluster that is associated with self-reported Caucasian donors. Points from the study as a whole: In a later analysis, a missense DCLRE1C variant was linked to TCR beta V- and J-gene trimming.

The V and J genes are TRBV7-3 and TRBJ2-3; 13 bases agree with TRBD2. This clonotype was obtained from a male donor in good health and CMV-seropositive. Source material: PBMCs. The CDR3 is CASSLGTSGIDTQYF. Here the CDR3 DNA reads TGTGCCAGCAGCTTAGGGACTAGCGGGATAGATACGCAGTATTTT.